Listed below are T cell receptor beta chains from one sample, sequenced in a study of T cells in Graves' hyperthyroidism and ophthalmopathy. TCRdb fed the multiplex PCR reads into MiXCR, producing one record per CDR3 protein. This table has a few hundred thousand distinct CDR3 sequences, 14% to 15% appearing once. The sequenced material came from blood. The receptors derive from a woman between 25 and 40 years old with Graves' hyperthyroidism. Each CDR3 is given with its conserved first and last residue. D genes are given only for firm matches. Clone size is not always given. Where it is, it says once, few, many or a class for expanded clones.

D gene: -; V gene: TRBV5-1; J gene: TRBJ2-3; clone size: once; CDR3 protein: CASSPGHYTDTQYF; CDR3 DNA: TGCGCCAGCAGCCCCGGACACTACACAGATACGCAGTATTTT
D gene: -; V gene: TRBV11-2; J gene: TRBJ2-5; clone size: few; CDR3 protein: CASSLVRGPSIETQYF; CDR3 DNA: TGTGCCAGCAGCTTAGTTAGAGGGCCATCGATAGAGACCCAGTACTTC
D gene: -; V gene: TRBV5-1; J gene: TRBJ2-4; clone size: many; CDR3 protein: CASSLEGPQNIQYF; CDR3 DNA: TGCGCCAGCAGCTTGGAAGGGCCCCAAAACATTCAGTACTTC
D gene: -; V gene: TRBV20-1; J gene: TRBJ2-7; clone size: -; CDR3 protein: CSARPGRRNYEQYF; CDR3 DNA: TGCAGTGCTCGTCCGGGACGCCGCAACTACGAGCAGTACTTC
D gene: -; V gene: TRBV5-5; J gene: TRBJ2-3; clone size: many; CDR3 protein: CASSLNFADTQYF; CDR3 DNA: TGTGCCAGCAGCTTGAATTTCGCAGATACGCAGTATTTT
D gene: -; V gene: TRBV3-1; J gene: TRBJ1-2; clone size: many; CDR3 protein: CASSQVPGDYGYTF; CDR3 DNA: TGTGCCAGCAGCCAAGTGCCAGGGGACTATGGCTACACCTTC
D gene: -; V gene: TRBV29-1; J gene: TRBJ1-5; clone size: few; CDR3 protein: CSVGDGGDMPQHF; CDR3 DNA: TGCAGCGTTGGGGACGGGGGGGATATGCCCCAGCATTTT
D gene: -; V gene: TRBV15; J gene: TRBJ1-6; clone size: -; CDR3 protein: CATSRVRGQGSPLHF; CDR3 DNA: TGTGCCACCAGCAGAGTACGAGGGCAGGGCTCACCCCTCCACTTT
D gene: TRBD1; V gene: TRBV2; J gene: TRBJ2-3; clone size: many; CDR3 protein: CASQYRGADTQYF; CDR3 DNA: TGTGCCAGTCAGTACAGGGGGGCAGATACGCAGTATTTT
D gene: -; V gene: TRBV29-1; J gene: TRBJ1-5; clone size: few; CDR3 protein: CSVEDPDGANQPQHF; CDR3 DNA: TGCAGCGTTGAAGATCCGGACGGCGCAAATCAGCCCCAGCATTTT
D gene: -; V gene: TRBV20-1; J gene: TRBJ2-1; clone size: many; CDR3 protein: CSASGSYNEQFF; CDR3 DNA: TGCAGTGCTAGCGGCTCCTACAATGAGCAGTTCTTC
D gene: TRBD2; V gene: TRBV7-2; J gene: TRBJ2-7; clone size: many; CDR3 protein: CASSLPGGSTREQYF; CDR3 DNA: TGTGCCAGCAGCCTACCGGGGGGGAGTACCCGCGAGCAGTACTTC
D gene: TRBD2; V gene: TRBV29-1; J gene: TRBJ2-1; clone size: -; CDR3 protein: CTLNLAGDYNEQFF; CDR3 DNA: TGCACCCTTAACTTAGCGGGTGATTACAATGAGCAGTTCTTC
D gene: -; V gene: TRBV5-6; J gene: TRBJ2-7; clone size: few; CDR3 protein: CASSPPDRRTNEQYF; CDR3 DNA: TGTGCCAGCAGCCCCCCGGACAGAAGGACTAACGAGCAGTACTTC
D gene: -; V gene: TRBV12-3/TRBV12-4; J gene: TRBJ2-7; clone size: -; CDR3 protein: CASTLGGNSYEQYF; CDR3 DNA: TGTGCCAGCACCCTGGGTGGGAACTCCTACGAGCAGTACTTC
D gene: -; V gene: TRBV9; J gene: TRBJ1-5; clone size: many; CDR3 protein: CASSPGLQPQHF; CDR3 DNA: TGTGCCAGCAGCCCGGGTCTTCAGCCCCAGCATTTT
D gene: TRBD2; V gene: TRBV5-1; J gene: TRBJ2-5; clone size: -; CDR3 protein: CASSSKTSGRVTQYF; CDR3 DNA: TGCGCCAGCAGCTCGAAAACTAGCGGGAGAGTGACCCAGTACTTC
D gene: TRBD1; V gene: TRBV19; J gene: TRBJ2-3; clone size: -; CDR3 protein: CASSIQGAGDTPYF; CDR3 DNA: TGTGCCAGTAGTATCCAGGGGGCTGGGGATACGCCGTATTTT
D gene: -; V gene: TRBV20-1; J gene: TRBJ2-7; clone size: few; CDR3 protein: CSAREMGTEQYF; CDR3 DNA: TGCAGTGCTAGAGAAATGGGAACCGAGCAGTACTTC
D gene: -; V gene: TRBV18; J gene: TRBJ2-7; clone size: many; CDR3 protein: CASSPPLAGTYEQYF; CDR3 DNA: TGTGCCAGCTCACCTCCTTTAGCAGGGACCTACGAGCAGTACTTC
D gene: TRBD2; V gene: TRBV19; J gene: TRBJ2-1; clone size: -; CDR3 protein: CASSWTSGSHNEQFF; CDR3 DNA: TGTGCCAGTAGTTGGACTAGCGGGAGCCACAATGAGCAGTTCTTC
D gene: -; V gene: TRBV11-2; J gene: TRBJ2-5; clone size: many; CDR3 protein: CASSLGGRTQETQYF; CDR3 DNA: TGTGCCAGCAGCTTAGGGGGGAGAACCCAAGAGACCCAGTACTTC
D gene: TRBD1; V gene: TRBV2; J gene: TRBJ2-2; clone size: few; CDR3 protein: CASTTGTGGSGELFF; CDR3 DNA: TGTGCCAGCACTACCGGGACAGGGGGCAGCGGGGAGCTGTTTTTT
D gene: TRBD1; V gene: TRBV11-2; J gene: TRBJ2-5; clone size: many; CDR3 protein: CASSLDGQEQETQYF; CDR3 DNA: TGTGCCAGCAGCCTAGATGGACAGGAGCAAGAGACCCAGTACTTC
D gene: TRBD1; V gene: TRBV7-9; J gene: TRBJ1-6; clone size: -; CDR3 protein: CASGFTQGAPRNSPLHF; CDR3 DNA: TGTGCCAGCGGCTTCACACAGGGGGCGCCTCGTAATTCACCCCTCCACTTT
D gene: TRBD2; V gene: TRBV12-5; J gene: TRBJ2-3; clone size: few; CDR3 protein: CASGFGLADIGSDTQYF; CDR3 DNA: TGTGCTAGTGGTTTTGGACTAGCGGACATCGGCTCAGATACGCAGTATTTT
D gene: -; V gene: TRBV20-1; J gene: TRBJ2-3; clone size: -; CDR3 protein: CSASKGAGSAGDTQYF; CDR3 DNA: TGCAGTGCCTCAAAGGGTGCAGGGAGCGCGGGAGATACGCAGTATTTT
D gene: -; V gene: TRBV6-2/TRBV6-3; J gene: TRBJ2-7; clone size: -; CDR3 protein: CASSLIGTAGYEQYF; CDR3 DNA: TGTGCCAGCAGTTTAATCGGGACGGCGGGCTACGAGCAGTACTTC
D gene: -; V gene: TRBV10-3; J gene: TRBJ1-1; clone size: few; CDR3 protein: CAISAPGGPNTEAFF; CDR3 DNA: TGTGCCATCAGTGCCCCGGGAGGACCGAACACTGAAGCTTTCTTT
D gene: -; V gene: TRBV3-1; J gene: TRBJ2-6; clone size: -; CDR3 protein: CASSRKTGTFSGANVLTF; CDR3 DNA: TGTGCCAGCAGCCGGAAAACAGGAACGTTCTCTGGGGCCAACGTCCTGACTTTC
D gene: TRBD1; V gene: TRBV25-1; J gene: TRBJ2-1; clone size: -; CDR3 protein: CASSADSRTGNTNHEQFF; CDR3 DNA: TGTGCCAGCAGTGCCGATTCCCGGACAGGGAACACGAACCATGAGCAGTTCTTC
D gene: TRBD1; V gene: TRBV15; J gene: TRBJ2-7; clone size: -; CDR3 protein: CATSRDPGGYEQYF; CDR3 DNA: TGTGCCACCAGCAGAGATCCAGGGGGCTACGAGCAGTACTTC
D gene: -; V gene: TRBV28; J gene: TRBJ1-2; clone size: many; CDR3 protein: CATFPQGGGYTF; CDR3 DNA: TGTGCCACCTTTCCACAGGGAGGTGGCTACACCTTC
D gene: TRBD1; V gene: TRBV5-8; J gene: TRBJ1-5; clone size: few; CDR3 protein: CASSTGQGDPFYNQPQHF; CDR3 DNA: TGTGCCAGCAGCACGGGACAGGGGGATCCGTTTTACAATCAGCCCCAGCATTTT
D gene: -; V gene: TRBV18; J gene: TRBJ2-7; clone size: few; CDR3 protein: CASSRSTRAYEQYF; CDR3 DNA: TGTGCCAGCTCTCGTTCAACCCGAGCCTACGAGCAGTACTTC
D gene: -; V gene: TRBV28; J gene: TRBJ2-3; clone size: many; CDR3 protein: CASSPRSWGRTDTQYF; CDR3 DNA: TGTGCCAGCAGTCCCCGGTCGTGGGGTCGCACAGATACGCAGTATTTT
D gene: TRBD2; V gene: TRBV5-1; J gene: TRBJ2-2; clone size: many; CDR3 protein: CASSVDSGMITGELFF; CDR3 DNA: TGCGCCAGCAGCGTGGATAGCGGGATGATCACCGGGGAGCTGTTTTTT
D gene: -; V gene: TRBV20-1; J gene: TRBJ2-7; clone size: -; CDR3 protein: CSARFDRGGGYEQYF; CDR3 DNA: TGCAGTGCTAGATTTGACAGAGGAGGGGGCTACGAGCAGTACTTC
D gene: -; V gene: TRBV12-3/TRBV12-4; J gene: TRBJ2-3; clone size: many; CDR3 protein: CASRLGASTDPQYF; CDR3 DNA: TGTGCCAGCAGGCTGGGGGCATCCACAGATCCGCAGTATTTT
D gene: TRBD2; V gene: TRBV7-8; J gene: TRBJ2-1; clone size: many; CDR3 protein: CASSVPSGSRNEQFF; CDR3 DNA: TGTGCCAGCAGTGTTCCTAGCGGGAGCCGCAATGAGCAGTTCTTC
D gene: TRBD2; V gene: TRBV11-2; J gene: TRBJ2-7; clone size: many; CDR3 protein: CASSWASGSGEQYF; CDR3 DNA: TGTGCCAGCAGCTGGGCTAGCGGGAGTGGCGAGCAGTACTTC
D gene: -; V gene: TRBV6-5; J gene: TRBJ2-3; clone size: many; CDR3 protein: CASSYSGFHTDTQYF; CDR3 DNA: TGTGCCAGCAGTTACTCTGGCTTTCACACAGATACGCAGTATTTT
D gene: TRBD1; V gene: TRBV28; J gene: TRBJ1-1; clone size: many; CDR3 protein: CASSIPQGAGPHEAFF; CDR3 DNA: TGTGCCAGCAGCATACCGCAGGGGGCCGGACCGCATGAAGCTTTCTTT
D gene: -; V gene: TRBV19; J gene: TRBJ1-2; clone size: many; CDR3 protein: CASSSGEWNYGYTF; CDR3 DNA: TGTGCCAGTAGTTCGGGGGAGTGGAACTATGGCTACACCTTC
D gene: -; V gene: TRBV18; J gene: TRBJ1-2; clone size: few; CDR3 protein: CASSPPMDWGASYTF; CDR3 DNA: TGTGCCAGCTCACCCCCAATGGACTGGGGCGCGAGCTACACCTTC
D gene: TRBD2; V gene: TRBV3-1; J gene: TRBJ2-1; clone size: many; CDR3 protein: CASSQALAGGPLVGNEQFF; CDR3 DNA: TGTGCCAGCAGCCAAGCCCTAGCGGGAGGGCCTTTAGTTGGGAATGAGCAGTTCTTC
D gene: TRBD1; V gene: TRBV7-3; J gene: TRBJ2-2; clone size: many; CDR3 protein: CASSLPRPGQGNTGELFF; CDR3 DNA: TGTGCCAGCAGCTTACCCCGCCCGGGACAGGGGAACACCGGGGAGCTGTTTTTT
D gene: -; V gene: TRBV7-9; J gene: TRBJ2-1; clone size: many; CDR3 protein: CASSSWRSSYNEQFF; CDR3 DNA: TGTGCCAGCAGCTCTTGGCGGAGCTCCTACAATGAGCAGTTCTTC
D gene: -; V gene: TRBV2; J gene: TRBJ2-5; clone size: once; CDR3 protein: CASVLSQETQYF; CDR3 DNA: TGTGCCAGCGTCCTAAGCCAAGAGACCCAGTACTTC
D gene: -; V gene: TRBV3-1; J gene: TRBJ2-5; clone size: many; CDR3 protein: CASSQDYRRETQYF; CDR3 DNA: TGTGCCAGCAGCCAAGATTACCGTCGAGAGACCCAGTACTTC
D gene: -; V gene: TRBV2; J gene: TRBJ2-1; clone size: few; CDR3 protein: CASSEEVRQFF; CDR3 DNA: TGTGCCAGCAGTGAGGAGGTTCGGCAGTTCTTC
D gene: TRBD1; V gene: TRBV7-3; J gene: TRBJ2-3; clone size: -; CDR3 protein: CASSRGQGFTDTQYF; CDR3 DNA: TGTGCCAGCAGCCGAGGACAGGGATTCACAGATACGCAGTATTTT
D gene: TRBD1; V gene: TRBV29-1; J gene: TRBJ1-2; clone size: few; CDR3 protein: CSVEPQGTYAGYTF; CDR3 DNA: TGCAGCGTTGAACCACAGGGGACCTATGCCGGCTACACCTTC
D gene: -; V gene: TRBV25-1; J gene: TRBJ2-7; clone size: many; CDR3 protein: CASSDQGSGGPYEQYF; CDR3 DNA: TGTGCCAGCAGTGACCAAGGGTCCGGGGGACCCTACGAGCAGTACTTC
D gene: -; V gene: TRBV6-1; J gene: TRBJ2-3; clone size: -; CDR3 protein: CASSVQGMGTDTQYF; CDR3 DNA: TGTGCCAGCAGTGTACAGGGAATGGGCACAGATACGCAGTATTTT
D gene: -; V gene: TRBV11-2; J gene: TRBJ2-7; clone size: many; CDR3 protein: CASRQTAYEQYF; CDR3 DNA: TGTGCCAGCAGGCAGACAGCCTACGAGCAGTACTTC
D gene: -; V gene: TRBV19; J gene: TRBJ2-1; clone size: once; CDR3 protein: CASSKAPGQHNEQFF; CDR3 DNA: TGTGCCAGTAGTAAAGCCCCGGGACAACACAATGAGCAGTTCTTC
D gene: TRBD1; V gene: TRBV7-9; J gene: TRBJ2-3; clone size: few; CDR3 protein: CASSQTGSATDTQYF; CDR3 DNA: TGTGCCAGCAGCCAGACAGGGTCCGCCACAGATACGCAGTATTTT